The rows below give T cell receptor beta chains drawn from one sample of a study of blood T cell repertoires in COVID-19. Assay used: immunoSEQ multiplex PCR; TCRdb lists only in-frame clones, some missing. The sample lists tens of thousands of clones, about 78% occurring once. The sequencing sample was made of peripheral blood. The receptor set was obtained from a woman aged 80 or older with acute or convalescent COVID-19. Both conserved end residues are part of each CDR3.

j_gene,v_gene,CDR3aa
TRBJ2-3,TRBV10-2,CASSLGGTDTQYF
TRBJ2-7,TRBV7-9,CASSFPVQDSSYEQYF
TRBJ2-5,TRBV13,CASSLARYDQETQYF
TRBJ2-2,TRBV7-3,CASSLNRVGSSGELFF
TRBJ2-3,TRBV7-3,CASSPRQALTDTQYF
TRBJ2-7,TRBV6-5,CASSYGGRDTYEQYF
TRBJ1-4,TRBV12-3/TRBV12-4,CASSLVSREKLFF
TRBJ2-7,TRBV2,CASSPTRLEQYF
TRBJ2-2,TRBV3-1/TRBV3-2,CASSAGSGELFF
TRBJ2-7,TRBV6-5,CASSYSSREQYF
TRBJ1-2,TRBV6-5,CASSYRGPGYGYTF
TRBJ2-1,TRBV29-1,CSVDEAGEGYNEQFF
TRBJ2-7,TRBV5-6,CASSPGLASYEQYF
TRBJ2-1,TRBV6-4,CASSLLADLPNEQFF
TRBJ1-1,TRBV7-9,CASSDGSNLMNTEAFF
TRBJ2-4,TRBV5-1,CASSLGAGAKNIQYF
TRBJ2-3,TRBV15,CATSTSGEQGASDTQYF
TRBJ2-1,TRBV5-1,CASSLEEYNEQFF
TRBJ1-1,TRBV18,CASSLQANTEAFF
TRBJ1-1,TRBV7-3,CASSLEPGKAEAFF
TRBJ2-1,TRBV30,CAWRPGLAGVGNRDEQFF
TRBJ1-1,TRBV27,CASSLVGNTEAFF
TRBJ2-3,TRBV2,CASSGQGVVADTQYF
TRBJ2-7,TRBV28,CASGWEAYEQYF
TRBJ1-6,TRBV6-5,CASSLTENNSPLHF
TRBJ1-6,TRBV28,CASRRRTGGVGSPLHF
TRBJ1-2,TRBV6-5,CASSSTGTGAYGYTF
TRBJ1-2,TRBV6-2/TRBV6-3,CASSYTVGLQHYGYTF
TRBJ1-4,TRBV15,CATSRSGTEKLFF
TRBJ2-3,TRBV3-1/TRBV3-2,CASSHSRAGNSTDTQYF
TRBJ2-3,TRBV18,CASSPSGGSSTDTQYF
TRBJ1-1,TRBV4-1,CASSTEGVPKAFF
TRBJ2-3,TRBV9,CASDPGLPTDTQYF
TRBJ2-2,TRBV5-1,CASSFSGEATGELFF
TRBJ1-5,TRBV18,CASSPGTGIQPQHF
TRBJ1-6,TRBV12-3/TRBV12-4,CASMRQGNSPLHF
TRBJ2-1,TRBV29-1,CSVDRDSYNEQFF